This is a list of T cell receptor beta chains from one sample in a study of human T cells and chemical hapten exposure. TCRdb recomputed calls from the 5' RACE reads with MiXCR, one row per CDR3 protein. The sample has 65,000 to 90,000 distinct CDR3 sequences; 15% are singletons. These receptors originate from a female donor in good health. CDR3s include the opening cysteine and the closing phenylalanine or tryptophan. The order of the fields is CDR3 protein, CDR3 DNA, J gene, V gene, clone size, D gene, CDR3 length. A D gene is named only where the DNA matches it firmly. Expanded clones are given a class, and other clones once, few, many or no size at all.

CASKSGETQYF,TGTGCCAGCAAGTCGGGAGAGACCCAGTACTTC,TRBJ2-5,TRBV5-4,once,-,11
CASSRDRNYGYTF,TGTGCCAGCAGCAGAGACAGGAACTATGGCTACACCTTC,TRBJ1-2,TRBV6-5,many,-,13
CSARRGRVSYNEQFF,TGCAGTGCTAGAAGGGGGCGGGTGTCCTACAATGAGCAGTTCTTC,TRBJ2-1,TRBV20-1,few,TRBD1,15
CSARDYKYEQYF,TGCAGTGCTCGGGACTACAAGTACGAGCAGTACTTC,TRBJ2-7,TRBV20-1,few,TRBD2,12
CASSFSTGYTGELFF,TGTGCCAGCAGCTTCTCGACGGGATACACCGGGGAGCTGTTTTTT,TRBJ2-2,TRBV7-8,-,-,15
CSGTRGSTGELFF,TGCAGTGGGACCAGGGGTAGCACCGGGGAGCTGTTTTTT,TRBJ2-2,TRBV20-1,few,-,13
CASSPMFMNTEAFF,TGTGCCAGCAGCCCGATGTTTATGAACACTGAAGCTTTCTTT,TRBJ1-1,TRBV6-1,few,-,14
CASSIGQGAGEQYF,TGCGCCAGCAGCATCGGACAGGGGGCTGGGGAGCAGTACTTC,TRBJ2-7,TRBV5-1,-,TRBD1,14
CSARRGLRTEAFF,TGCAGTGCTAGGCGGGGCTTACGCACTGAAGCTTTCTTT,TRBJ1-1,TRBV20-1,few,-,13
CASSSSYQTTGELFF,TGTGCCAGCAGCTCTTCGTACCAGACCACCGGGGAGCTGTTTTTT,TRBJ2-2,TRBV7-2,few,-,15
CASSPPAGLAGSTDTQYF,TGTGCCAGCAGCCCCCCCGCGGGACTAGCGGGAAGCACAGATACGCAGTATTTT,TRBJ2-3,TRBV12-3/TRBV12-4,many,TRBD2,18
CASSYPRTQVQYTDTQYF,TGTGCCAGCAGTTACCCCCGCACGCAGGTCCAATACACAGATACGCAGTATTTT,TRBJ2-3,TRBV6-6,many,-,18
CASSLALGTGGRTGELFF,TGCGCCAGCAGCTTGGCCCTAGGGACAGGGGGCCGGACCGGGGAGCTGTTTTTT,TRBJ2-2,TRBV5-1,many,TRBD1,18
CSARRTGGQPQHF,TGCAGTGCTAGGAGGACAGGGGGTCAGCCCCAGCATTTT,TRBJ1-5,TRBV20-1,few,TRBD1,13
CSARDGGGDTQYF,TGCAGTGCTAGAGACGGAGGAGGGGATACGCAGTATTTT,TRBJ2-3,TRBV20-1,few,-,13
CASSPRLAGGPYNEQFF,TGTGCCAGCAGTCCGCGACTAGCGGGGGGGCCCTACAATGAGCAGTTCTTC,TRBJ2-1,TRBV12-3/TRBV12-4,few,TRBD2,17
CASSQHTVNTEAFF,TGTGCCAGCAGCCAACACACTGTGAACACTGAAGCTTTCTTT,TRBJ1-1,TRBV3-1,-,-,14
CASSLALKARGYTF,TGTGCCAGCAGCTTAGCTCTCAAGGCCCGGGGCTACACCTTC,TRBJ1-2,TRBV7-2,-,-,14
CASSPGQYSTDTQYF,TGTGCCAGCAGCCCGGGACAGTATAGCACAGATACGCAGTATTTT,TRBJ2-3,TRBV3-1,-,TRBD1,15
CASLNGDSYEQYF,TGTGCCAGCTTGAACGGTGACTCCTACGAGCAGTACTTC,TRBJ2-7,TRBV19,-,-,13
CASSLEGGFTEAFF,TGCGCCAGCAGCTTGGAGGGGGGGTTCACTGAAGCTTTCTTT,TRBJ1-1,TRBV5-1,few,-,14
CASSGAGLAGAQETQYF,TGTGCCAGCAGTGGGGCCGGACTAGCGGGGGCCCAAGAGACCCAGTACTTC,TRBJ2-5,TRBV2,few,TRBD2,17
CASSAGWETQYF,TGTGCCAGCAGTGCCGGGTGGGAGACCCAGTACTTC,TRBJ2-5,TRBV2,-,-,12
CASSPRPGLYEQYF,TGTGCCAGCAGCCCCCGCCCCGGTTTGTACGAGCAGTACTTC,TRBJ2-7,TRBV7-2,few,-,14
CASSLTGGLETQYF,TGTGCCAGCAGCTTAACGGGGGGGCTGGAGACCCAGTACTTC,TRBJ2-5,TRBV7-2,few,TRBD2,14
CASSLGVGTGYTF,TGTGCCAGCAGCTTAGGAGTAGGGACGGGCTACACCTTC,TRBJ1-2,TRBV7-2,-,-,13
CASSYSVSTDTQYF,TGTGCCAGCAGTTACTCCGTTAGCACAGATACGCAGTATTTT,TRBJ2-3,TRBV6-5,many,-,14
CASSWGQGSDTQYF,TGTGCCAGCAGCTGGGGACAGGGGTCAGATACGCAGTATTTT,TRBJ2-3,TRBV5-4,-,TRBD1,14
CASSTAGGNYNEQFF,TGTGCCAGCAGTACAGCGGGAGGGAACTACAATGAGCAGTTCTTC,TRBJ2-1,TRBV7-2,-,TRBD2,15
CASSLSSAAPATNEKLFF,TGTGCCAGCAGTTTAAGTTCGGCAGCTCCGGCAACTAATGAAAAACTGTTTTTT,TRBJ1-4,TRBV27,-,-,18
CASSYWTGGKEKLFF,TGTGCCAGCAGTTACTGGACAGGGGGCAAAGAAAAACTGTTTTTT,TRBJ1-4,TRBV6-5,few,TRBD1,15
CASSGGLAGMTYPNEQFF,TGTGCCAGCAGCGGAGGACTAGCGGGGATGACTTACCCCAATGAGCAGTTCTTC,TRBJ2-1,TRBV13,-,TRBD2,18
CASSVGGRTSTDTQYF,TGTGCCAGCAGCGTAGGGGGACGGACTAGCACAGATACGCAGTATTTT,TRBJ2-3,TRBV9,few,-,16
CASSYINQPQHF,TGTGCCAGCAGTTACATCAATCAGCCCCAGCATTTT,TRBJ1-5,TRBV6-2/TRBV6-3,-,-,12
CAISPRDRGHISTGELFF,TGTGCCATCAGCCCCCGGGACAGGGGGCATATTAGTACCGGGGAGCTGTTTTTT,TRBJ2-2,TRBV10-3,-,TRBD1,18
CSARSQGFTEAFF,TGCAGTGCTAGATCACAGGGGTTCACTGAAGCTTTCTTT,TRBJ1-1,TRBV20-1,-,TRBD1,13
CASSSTGGQPYEQYF,TGTGCCAGCAGCTCTACAGGGGGCCAGCCCTACGAGCAGTACTTC,TRBJ2-7,TRBV5-6,many,TRBD1,15
CASTDLRRQPDTQYF,TGTGCCAGCACCGACCTAAGACGCCAGCCAGATACGCAGTATTTT,TRBJ2-3,TRBV6-5,few,-,15
CSVERLAGTSGANVLTF,TGCAGCGTTGAACGACTAGCGGGGACCTCTGGGGCCAACGTCCTGACTTTC,TRBJ2-6,TRBV29-1,-,TRBD2,17
CATLGARKCFF,TGTGCCACCCTCGGAGCCCGAAAGTGTTTCTTT,TRBJ1-1,TRBV6-2/TRBV6-3,-,-,11
CASSPGGVRITQYF,TGCGCCAGCAGCCCCGGGGGAGTACGGATCACCCAGTACTTC,TRBJ2-5,TRBV5-1,few,-,14
CSARDTASYEQYF,TGCAGTGCGCGGGACACAGCTTCCTACGAGCAGTACTTC,TRBJ2-7,TRBV20-1,few,-,13
CASSYLAGTDTQYF,TGTGCCAGCAGCTACCTAGCGGGCACAGATACGCAGTATTTT,TRBJ2-3,TRBV7-2,many,TRBD2,14
CASSWESGANVLTF,TGTGCCAGCAGTTGGGAGTCGGGGGCCAACGTCCTGACTTTC,TRBJ2-6,TRBV6-4,few,-,14
CASSLRGGGTSDTQYF,TGTGCCAGCAGCTTGAGGGGGGGAGGAACTTCAGATACGCAGTATTTT,TRBJ2-3,TRBV7-2,-,-,16
CTWPWRRYNSPLHF,TGTACGTGGCCTTGGCGTCGCTATAATTCACCCCTCCACTTT,TRBJ1-6,TRBV21-1,few,-,14
CASSSETATNEKLFF,TGTGCCAGCAGCTCAGAGACGGCAACTAATGAAAAACTGTTTTTT,TRBJ1-4,TRBV6-6,many,-,15